This entry concerns a single TCR beta chain. The sample belongs to a study of cytomegalovirus exposure and HLA in healthy donors. Germline CDR1 MDHEN, CDR2 SYDVKM. The CDR3 contains 12 residues. V shed 2 bases and J shed 3 bases, with 5 bases lying between them. Both 60 Vbeta primers and 13 Jbeta primers went into the PCR. Libraries were prepared by immunoSEQ multiplex PCR; TCRdb keeps only in-frame clonotypes and omits some of them. Among over 100,000 clones, 65% to 75% were seen once, and the ten largest hold around 4.9%. Specimen: PBMCs. The source is a young man in good health and CMV-seropositive. The chain employs TRBV28 and TRBJ2-7, with D uncertain. CDR3 protein: CASSLPYYEQYF. Here the CDR3 DNA reads TGTGCCAGCAGTTTACCGTACTACGAGCAGTACTTC.